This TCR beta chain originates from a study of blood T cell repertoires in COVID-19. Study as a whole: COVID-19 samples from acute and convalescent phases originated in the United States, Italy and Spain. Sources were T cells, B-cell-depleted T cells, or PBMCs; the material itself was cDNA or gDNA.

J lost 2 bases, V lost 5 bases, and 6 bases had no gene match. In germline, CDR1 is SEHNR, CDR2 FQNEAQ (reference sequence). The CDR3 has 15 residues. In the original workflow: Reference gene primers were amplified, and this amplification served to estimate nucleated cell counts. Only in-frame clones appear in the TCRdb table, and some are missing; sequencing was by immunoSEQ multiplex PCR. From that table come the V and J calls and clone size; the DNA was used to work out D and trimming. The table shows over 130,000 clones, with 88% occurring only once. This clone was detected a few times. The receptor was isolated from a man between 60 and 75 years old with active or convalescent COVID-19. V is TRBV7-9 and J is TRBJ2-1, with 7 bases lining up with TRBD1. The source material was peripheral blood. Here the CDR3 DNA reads TGTGCCAGCAGCCACCGGGACAGCGCCTACAATGAGCAGTTCTTC. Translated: CASSHRDSAYNEQFF.